In its sample, the clone carrying this T cell receptor (beta chain) was seen once. A much larger clone is a single base away; this may be a read error. From approximately 430 ng of RNA, a library with molecular barcoded alpha/delta and beta/gamma adaptors was made. Each CDR3 protein is one row after TCRdb ran MiXCR on the reads. The table has 39,000 or so distinct CDR3 sequences, around 15% seen once. This entry is derived from a study of read filtering for tumor transcriptome and immune sequencing. Study summary: Patients were 17 male and around 15 female, mean age around 66 years, range roughly 47 to 85.

Germline-derived CDR1 and CDR2 are LGHNA and YSLEER. The CDR3 loop spans 18 amino acids. The origin of this receptor is a donor aged 40 or over with multiple myeloma. Material: a population of CD138-negative cells sorted from bone marrow. The chain combines TRBV4-3 with TRBJ2-7, with TRBD1 matching 7 bases. This CDR3 reads CASRQDNPTGVGSYEQYF. CDR3 nucleotides: TGCGCCAGCAGACAAGATAATCCCACAGGGGTAGGCTCCTACGAGCAGTACTTC.